The rows below give T cell receptor beta chains drawn from one sample of a study of cytomegalovirus exposure and HLA in healthy donors. The method was immunoSEQ multiplex PCR; TCRdb's version includes in-frame clones alone and lacks a portion of them. The table lists 100,000 to 150,000 clones, with less than 2% in the top ten. The sequencing input was PBMCs. These receptors were obtained from a man aged 18 to 35 in good health and CMV-seronegative. Each CDR3 is given with its conserved first and last residue. The D gene is left open where the match is weak.

J gene	D gene	V gene	CDR3 protein	CDR3 DNA
TRBJ1-5	.	TRBV6-5	CASSRSGDQPQHF	TGTGCCAGCAGCCGTTCCGGGGATCAGCCCCAGCATTTT
TRBJ2-5	.	TRBV7-2	CASNFGPGQPPGETQYF	TGTGCCAGCAACTTTGGTCCCGGACAGCCCCCAGGGGAGACCCAGTACTTC
TRBJ2-1	TRBD2	TRBV29-1	CSVAHGTSGYNEQFF	TGCAGCGTAGCCCACGGGACTAGCGGCTACAATGAGCAGTTCTTC
TRBJ2-3	TRBD1	TRBV11-2	CASSRDRPVVTQYF	TGTGCCAGCAGCCGGGACAGGCCGGTAGTTACGCAGTATTTT
TRBJ1-1	TRBD1	TRBV5-1	CASSQGQGSIRTEAFF	TGCGCCAGCAGCCAGGGACAGGGGAGTATCAGAACTGAAGCTTTCTTT
TRBJ2-2	TRBD1	TRBV7-9	CASSLGQGVTGELFF	TGTGCCAGCAGCTTAGGACAGGGAGTGACCGGGGAGCTGTTTTTT
TRBJ2-1	.	TRBV7-3	CASSSTRGRREQFF	TGTGCCAGCAGCTCCACGCGGGGCCGAAGAGAGCAGTTCTTC
TRBJ2-1	TRBD2	TRBV29-1	CSVVGVSGSSNYNEQFF	TGCAGCGTTGTAGGAGTGAGCGGGAGTTCGAACTACAATGAGCAGTTCTTC
TRBJ1-2	.	TRBV11-1	CASASNRDNYGYTF	TGTGCCAGCGCCTCCAACAGGGATAACTATGGCTACACCTTC
TRBJ1-6	TRBD1	TRBV18	CASSSTGGNSPLHF	TGTGCCAGCTCATCTACAGGGGGCAATTCACCCCTCCACTTT
TRBJ2-1	TRBD2	TRBV19	CASSPARTSGRLRSYNEQFF	TGTGCCAGTAGTCCTGCCCGGACTAGCGGGAGACTGCGCTCCTACAATGAGCAGTTCTTC
TRBJ2-1	.	TRBV6-5	CASSYPGGGGVSEQFF	TGTGCCAGCAGTTACCCTGGGGGAGGGGGAGTCAGTGAGCAGTTCTTC
TRBJ1-2	.	TRBV6-6	CASSPGGDDYTF	TGTGCCAGCAGCCCTGGGGGGGATGACTACACCTTC
TRBJ2-3	TRBD1	TRBV5-1	CASSLGQGKDTQYF	TGCGCCAGCAGCTTGGGACAGGGGAAGGATACGCAGTATTTT
TRBJ1-3	.	TRBV5-6	CASSSDMGNTIYF	TGTGCCAGCAGCTCCGACATGGGAAACACCATATATTTT
TRBJ2-5	.	TRBV6-5	CASSSSRTAGETQYF	TGTGCCAGCAGTTCCTCGAGGACAGCCGGAGAGACCCAGTACTTC
TRBJ1-1	.	TRBV15	CATSPPQGNTEAFF	TGTGCCACCAGCCCCCCCCAGGGGAACACTGAAGCTTTCTTT
TRBJ2-5	TRBD2	TRBV7-2	CASSPRERAGGPSYETQYF	TGTGCCAGCAGCCCGAGAGAAAGAGCGGGAGGGCCCTCGTATGAGACCCAGTACTTC
TRBJ2-5	.	TRBV7-9	CASSSGFLETQYF	TGTGCCAGCAGCTCAGGGTTTTTGGAGACCCAGTACTTC
TRBJ2-7	TRBD1	TRBV27	CASRRTGGGEQYF	TGTGCCAGCAGGAGGACAGGGGGCGGCGAGCAGTACTTC
TRBJ2-5	TRBD2	TRBV5-1	CASSPGLAGVWVETQYF	TGCGCCAGCAGCCCGGGACTAGCGGGAGTTTGGGTAGAGACCCAGTACTTC
TRBJ2-5	.	TRBV5-1	CASSSSETQYF	TGCGCCAGCTCGAGTTCGGAGACCCAGTACTTC
TRBJ2-3	.	TRBV28	CASSLRGLRTDTQYF	TGTGCCAGCAGTTTAAGGGGCTTAAGAACAGATACGCAGTATTTT